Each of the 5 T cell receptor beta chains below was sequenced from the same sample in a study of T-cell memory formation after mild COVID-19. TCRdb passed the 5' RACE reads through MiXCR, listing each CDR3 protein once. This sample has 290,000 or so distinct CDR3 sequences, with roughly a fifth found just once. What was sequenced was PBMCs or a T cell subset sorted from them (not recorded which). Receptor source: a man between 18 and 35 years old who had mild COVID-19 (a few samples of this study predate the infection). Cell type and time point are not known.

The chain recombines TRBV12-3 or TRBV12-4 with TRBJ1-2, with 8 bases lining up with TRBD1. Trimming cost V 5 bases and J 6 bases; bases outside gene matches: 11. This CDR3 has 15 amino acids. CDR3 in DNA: TGTGCCAGCAGTAAACCGGACAGGGAGACTGATGGCTACACCTTC. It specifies CASSKPDRETDGYTF.

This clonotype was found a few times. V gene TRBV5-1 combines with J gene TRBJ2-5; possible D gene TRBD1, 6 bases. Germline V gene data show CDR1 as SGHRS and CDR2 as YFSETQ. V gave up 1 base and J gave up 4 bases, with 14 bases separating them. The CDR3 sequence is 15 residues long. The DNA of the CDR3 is TGCGCCAGCAGCTTGTGGGGGCAGACGACAGAGACCCAGTACTTC. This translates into CASSLWGQTTETQYF.

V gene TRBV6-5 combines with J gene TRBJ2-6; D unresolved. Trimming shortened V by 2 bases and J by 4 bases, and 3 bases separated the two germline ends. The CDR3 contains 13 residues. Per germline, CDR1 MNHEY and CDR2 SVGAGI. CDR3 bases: TGTGCCAGCAGTTACCGGGGGGCCAACGTCCTGACTTTC. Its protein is CASSYRGANVLTF.

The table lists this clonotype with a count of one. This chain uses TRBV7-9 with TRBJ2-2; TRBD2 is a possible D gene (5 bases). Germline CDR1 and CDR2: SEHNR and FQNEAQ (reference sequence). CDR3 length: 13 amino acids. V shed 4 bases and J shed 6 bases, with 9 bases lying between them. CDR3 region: CASSSGLPGELFF. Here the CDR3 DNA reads TGTGCCAGCAGCTCGGGGTTGCCCGGGGAGCTGTTTTTT. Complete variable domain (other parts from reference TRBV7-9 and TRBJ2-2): DTGVSQNPRHKITKRGQNVTFRCDPISEHNRLYWYRQTLGQGPEFLTYFQNEAQLEKSRLLSDRFSAERPKGSFSTLEIQRTEQGDSAMYLCASSSGLPGELFFGEGSRLTVL.

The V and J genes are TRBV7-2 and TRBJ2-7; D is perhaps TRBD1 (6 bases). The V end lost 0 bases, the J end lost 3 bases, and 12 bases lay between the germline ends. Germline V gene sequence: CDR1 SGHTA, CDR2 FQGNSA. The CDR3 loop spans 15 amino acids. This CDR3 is CASSLAGQGNYEQYF. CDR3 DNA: TGTGCCAGCAGCTTAGCGGGGCAGGGGAACTACGAGCAGTACTTC.